This T cell receptor beta chain was obtained from a study of T cell responses to AZD1222 COVID-19 vaccine. Study-level points and caveats: Scientists sampled the repertoires only once the peak T cell response had passed. The number of AZD1222 recipients seropositive at baseline was only 5 to 7. Nearly half of the spike-specific TCRs reportedly recognize variant regions that carry no mutations. Once two AZD1222 doses were given, Spike-specific TCR breadth and depth went up.

V was shortened by 1 base and J by 0 bases, with 7 bases between the two germline ends. This CDR3 has 14 residues. Germline assignment: CDR1 SGHAT and CDR2 FQNNGV. Concerning this clone itself: Its antigen is unidentified.

Sequencing was performed with immunoSEQ multiplex PCR; in TCRdb, only in-frame clones are kept and a portion is missing. The profile shows 150,000 or so clones, roughly 90% of them singletons. The specimen was peripheral blood, collected on day 0 of AZD1222 vaccination. The J gene is TRBJ2-7, the V gene TRBV11-2; D is undetermined. The clonotype was recovered from an adult in good health. This CDR3 is CASSLAGNSYEQYF. CDR3 nucleotides: TGTGCCAGCAGCTTAGCCGGAAACTCCTACGAGCAGTACTTC.